A selection of T cell receptor beta chains follows, all from one sample in a study of human T cells and chemical hapten exposure. TCRdb reprocessed the RACE reads with MiXCR, giving one entry per CDR3 protein. Among approximately 400,000 distinct CDR3 sequences, roughly 4.8% were seen once, and the ten largest hold roughly 2.4%. The material sequenced was whole blood, taken in connection with sensitization to the hapten diphenylcyclopropenone (DPC). All receptors derive from a woman between 50 and 59 years old with alopecia areata. Some clones in this sample may be carry-over from other donors' samples. The CDR3 runs from the conserved cysteine through the conserved F or W. A D gene is named only where the DNA matches it firmly. Clone size, where shown, is once, few, many, or a class for clones that have expanded.

NA	NA	TRBV5-5	TRBJ1-2	CASSLPGSNYGYTF	TGTGCCAGCAGCTTGCCAGGGTCGAACTATGGCTACACCTTC
NA	many	TRBV9	TRBJ1-5	CASSVGTGNQPQHF	TGTGCCAGCAGCGTGGGGACGGGAAATCAGCCCCAGCATTTT
NA	NA	TRBV20-1	TRBJ1-2	CSARVSNYGYTF	TGCAGTGCTAGAGTCAGTAACTATGGCTACACCTTC
NA	NA	TRBV7-3	TRBJ1-3	CASSLTLAAGNTIYF	TGTGCCAGCAGCTTAACGTTGGCCGCTGGAAACACCATATATTTT
NA	many	TRBV6-2/TRBV6-3	TRBJ1-5	CASSQPGSDQPQHF	TGTGCCAGCAGCCAGCCAGGGTCCGATCAGCCCCAGCATTTT
TRBD2	few	TRBV12-3/TRBV12-4	TRBJ2-1	CASSLSSGTNEQFF	TGTGCCAGCAGTTTGTCTAGCGGGACCAATGAGCAGTTCTTC
TRBD2	many	TRBV9	TRBJ2-2	CASSVDPSGRANTGELFF	TGTGCCAGCAGCGTAGACCCTAGCGGGAGAGCGAACACCGGGGAGCTGTTTTTT
NA	many	TRBV7-6	TRBJ1-1	CASSPAAGTEAFF	TGTGCCAGCAGCCCGGCGGCGGGGACTGAAGCTTTCTTT
NA	many	TRBV15	TRBJ2-7	CATSREAGAYEQYF	TGTGCCACCAGCAGAGAAGCAGGGGCCTACGAGCAGTACTTC
NA	few	TRBV5-8	TRBJ2-2	CASSFGRASNTGELFF	TGTGCCAGCAGCTTCGGCAGGGCTTCGAACACCGGGGAGCTGTTTTTT
TRBD1	many	TRBV2	TRBJ1-6	CASSRDRGKDSPLHF	TGTGCCAGCAGTCGGGACAGAGGGAAGGATTCACCCCTCCACTTT
TRBD1	NA	TRBV6-2/TRBV6-3	TRBJ1-1	CASSPRTGGYTEAFF	TGTGCCAGCAGTCCCCGTACAGGGGGCTACACTGAAGCTTTCTTT
TRBD1	many	TRBV7-9	TRBJ1-5	CASSLWDRGREQPQHF	TGTGCCAGCAGCCTATGGGACAGGGGGCGTGAACAGCCCCAGCATTTT
NA	many	TRBV29-1	TRBJ1-1	CSGQRGLGNTEAFF	TGCAGCGGTCAAAGAGGCCTTGGGAACACTGAAGCTTTCTTT
TRBD1	many	TRBV5-1	TRBJ2-3	CASSIGTGLTDTQYF	TGCGCCAGCAGCATAGGGACAGGCCTCACAGATACGCAGTATTTT
NA	many	TRBV5-1	TRBJ2-3	CASSLASQTDTQYF	TGCGCCAGCAGCTTAGCTAGCCAGACAGATACGCAGTATTTT
NA	few	TRBV28	TRBJ1-1	CASTVDRVLTEAFF	TGTGCCAGCACCGTGGACAGAGTCCTCACTGAAGCTTTCTTT
NA	few	TRBV6-5	TRBJ2-3	CASSSALGADTQYF	TGTGCCAGCAGTTCCGCCCTGGGGGCGGATACGCAGTATTTT
NA	many	TRBV10-3	TRBJ1-1	CAISGGQRDYTEAFF	TGTGCCATCAGTGGCGGACAGAGGGACTACACTGAAGCTTTCTTT
NA	many	TRBV18	TRBJ1-3	CASSNQRSSGNTIYF	TGTGCCAGCTCTAACCAACGGAGCTCTGGAAACACCATATATTTT
TRBD1	many	TRBV6-5	TRBJ1-1	CASSYSLSGTGNTEAFF	TGTGCCAGCAGTTACTCGCTCTCCGGGACAGGGAACACTGAAGCTTTCTTT
NA	many	TRBV21-1	TRBJ2-4	CASSNRTGGAKNIQYF	TGTGCCAGCAGCAACCGGACAGGCGGAGCCAAAAACATTCAGTACTTC
NA	NA	TRBV13	TRBJ2-2	CASSALGHRNTGELFF	TGTGCCAGCAGCGCCTTAGGACACCGCAACACCGGGGAGCTGTTTTTT
NA	NA	TRBV7-9	TRBJ2-3	CASSSDGDTQYF	TGTGCCAGCAGCTCGGACGGAGATACGCAGTATTTT
NA	many	TRBV12-5	TRBJ2-1	CASGLAADLQFF	TGTGCTAGTGGTTTGGCCGCCGATCTGCAGTTCTTC
NA	few	TRBV5-1	TRBJ2-1	CASSLAYGGSYNEQFF	TGCGCCAGCAGCTTGGCCTACGGGGGCTCCTACAATGAGCAGTTCTTC
NA	NA	TRBV18	TRBJ2-3	CASSPPQTDTQYF	TGTGCCAGCTCACCCCCTCAAACGGATACGCAGTATTTT
NA	many	TRBV6-2/TRBV6-3	TRBJ1-5	CASSSPTGNQPQHF	TGTGCCAGCAGTTCCCCGACAGGCAATCAGCCCCAGCATTTT
NA	many	TRBV5-1	TRBJ1-6	CASGTHTGDSPLHF	TGCGCCAGCGGCACCCACACGGGGGATTCACCCCTCCACTTT
TRBD1	many	TRBV28	TRBJ1-1	CASSLLQGFMNTEAFF	TGTGCCAGCAGTTTGCTACAGGGGTTCATGAACACTGAAGCTTTCTTT
TRBD2	many	TRBV6-1	TRBJ2-3	CASTKTGTSGTLRPDTQYF	TGTGCCAGCACCAAAACCGGGACTAGCGGGACCCTCCGACCAGATACGCAGTATTTT
NA	many	TRBV9	TRBJ2-2	CASSTFGGLNTGELFF	TGTGCCAGCAGCACTTTCGGGGGCTTGAACACCGGGGAGCTGTTTTTT
NA	few	TRBV20-1	TRBJ1-6	CSVPFSPLHF	TGCAGTGTCCCCTTTTCACCCCTCCACTTT
NA	many	TRBV28	TRBJ1-6	CASSLERASPLHF	TGTGCCAGCAGTCTCGAGCGAGCTTCACCCCTCCACTTT
NA	NA	TRBV6-1	TRBJ1-1	CASSEVGPLSAAFF	TGTGCCAGCAGTGAAGTAGGGCCTTTGAGTGCAGCTTTCTTT
TRBD2	few	TRBV5-6	TRBJ2-7	CASSLVERGAYEQYF	TGTGCCAGCAGCTTGGTCGAGCGGGGGGCCTACGAGCAGTACTTC
NA	NA	TRBV20-1	TRBJ2-1	CSASTPSYNEQFF	TGCAGTGCCTCCACCCCTTCCTACAATGAGCAGTTCTTC
TRBD2	few	TRBV11-2	TRBJ2-1	CASALAGPYNEQFF	TGTGCCAGCGCCTTAGCGGGACCCTACAATGAGCAGTTCTTC
NA	many	TRBV10-2	TRBJ2-3	CASRVRGLSTDTQYF	TGCGCCAGCAGAGTCAGGGGCCTCAGCACAGATACGCAGTATTTT
NA	many	TRBV30	TRBJ1-2	CAWSLPSEANYGYTF	TGTGCCTGGAGTCTTCCGAGCGAGGCTAACTATGGCTACACCTTC
NA	many	TRBV29-1	TRBJ1-1	CSVVHGGEAFF	TGCAGCGTTGTTCACGGAGGGGAAGCTTTCTTT